The clone carrying this T cell receptor beta chain occurred a few times. A library of TCRbeta sequences, prepared with unique molecular identifiers, was generated. TCRdb reprocessed the PCR reads with MiXCR, giving one entry per CDR3 protein. The data show 300,000 to 400,000 distinct CDR3 sequences, roughly 15% seen once. The data derive from a study of T-cell reconstitution after alpha-beta-depleted transplantation in children. V was cut by 3 bases and J by 3 bases, with 14 bases left in between. Germline V lookup: CDR1 MDHEN, CDR2 SYDVKM. The CDR3 length is 15 residues. The rearrangement joins TRBV28 to TRBJ1-1; D call uncertain. Source: PBMCs, taken from the stem cell graft. This clonotype was sampled from a human donor who donated a stem cell graft to a child with Fanconi anemia. The CDR3 DNA follows: TGTGCCAGCAGTTTCTCTCCTACACGGTACACTGAAGCTTTCTTT. Translation: CASSFSPTRYTEAFF. The full variable domain, with the rest looked up from reference TRBV28 and TRBJ1-1, is DVKVTQSSRYLVKRTGEKVFLECVQDMDHENMFWYRQDPGLGLRLIYFSYDVKMKEKGDIPEGYSVSREKKERFSLILESASTNQTSMYLCASSFSPTRYTEAFFGQGTRLTVV.